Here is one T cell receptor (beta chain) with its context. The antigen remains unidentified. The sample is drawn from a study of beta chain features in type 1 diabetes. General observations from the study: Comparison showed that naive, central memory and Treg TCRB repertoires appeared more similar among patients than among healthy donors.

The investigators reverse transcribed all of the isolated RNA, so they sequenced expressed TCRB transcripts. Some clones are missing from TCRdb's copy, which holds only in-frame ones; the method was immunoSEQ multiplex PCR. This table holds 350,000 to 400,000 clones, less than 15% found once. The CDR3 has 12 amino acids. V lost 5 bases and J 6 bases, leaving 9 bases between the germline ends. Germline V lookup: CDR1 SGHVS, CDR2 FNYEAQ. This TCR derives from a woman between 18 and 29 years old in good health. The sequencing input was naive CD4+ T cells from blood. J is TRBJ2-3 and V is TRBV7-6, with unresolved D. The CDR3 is CASSPSRDTQYF. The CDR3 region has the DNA TGTGCCAGCAGCCCCTCCCGGGATACGCAGTATTTT.